This T cell receptor (beta chain) came from a study of cytomegalovirus exposure and HLA in healthy donors. Study-wide results and caveats: At a 0.05 false discovery rate, a later analysis found 16,951 TCR beta sequences to be associated with HLA alleles. A missense variant in DCLRE1C was later tied to TCR beta V- and J-gene trimming.

While unrecorded immune exposures were likely, the donors were nominally healthy when sampled. Concerning this clone itself: Its antigen is undetermined.

PCR primers comprised 60 Vbeta and 13 Jbeta primers. Measured with immunoSEQ multiplex PCR; TCRdb has only the in-frame clones, and not every one. The sample records under 150,000 clones, over 75% being singletons. The origin of this receptor is a male donor in good health and CMV-seronegative. Sequencing was carried out using PBMCs.

This CDR3 reads CASSEMGGTEAFF. CDR3 nucleotide sequence: TGTGCCAGCAGTGAAATGGGGGGCACTGAAGCTTTCTTT. J is TRBJ1-1 and V is TRBV25-1; D perhaps matches TRBD1 (5 bases). CDR1 is MGHDK and CDR2 is SYGVNS in the germline V gene. CDR3 length: 13 amino acids. Deletions cut 2 bases from V and 4 bases from J, with 8 bases between.